This passage covers 21 T cell receptor beta chains from one sample sequenced in a study of human T cells and chemical hapten exposure (dated by TCRdb to the early 2020s). Libraries were constructed by RACE. Sequenced on a NextSeq 500. TCRdb applied fastp at Q25 and MiXCR to the public reads, then kept only in-frame beta chains. Rows are combined by CDR3 protein, so each entry shows the most common genes and DNA. Recorded for this sample are 85,000 to 90,000 distinct CDR3 sequences; about 8.9% of them occurred a single time. The top ten hold around 4% of the sample. This specimen's time point label, interpreted: pre-sensitization, week 0. Read against the paper, the sample's treatment or condition label means: therapeutic diphenylcyclopropenone sensitization with weekly scalp DPC. This specimen was whole blood, taken in connection with sensitization to the hapten diphenylcyclopropenone (DPC). The receptor set was obtained from a woman aged 40 to 50 with alopecia areata. Some clones in this sample may be carry-over from other donors' samples.

V usage is TRBV12-3 or TRBV12-4 and J usage is TRBJ2-3; no clear D. V was clipped by 3 bases and J by 4 bases, with 11 bases between them. This CDR3 has 14 amino acids. This chain's CDR3 is CASSLDVGSDTQYF. For the CDR3, the DNA is TGTGCCAGCAGTTTGGACGTGGGCTCAGATACGCAGTATTTT.

Note on this clonotype: A much bigger clone sits one base away, suggesting this may be a read error. This rearrangement joins TRBV5-8 to TRBJ2-7, with TRBD1 identical over 7 bases. The junction had 8 bases not matched to a gene; V was cut back by 3 bases and J by 5 bases. Germline CDR1 and CDR2: SGHTS and YDEGEE. The CDR3 loop spans 14 amino acids. CDR3 region: CASSWDSGKNEQYF. CDR3 nucleotides: TGTGCCAGCAGCTGGGACAGTGGTAAAAACGAGCAGTACTTC.

The V and J genes are TRBV7-2 and TRBJ2-3, with 11 positions matching TRBD1. The CDR3 loop spans 17 amino acids. J lost 3 bases, V lost 2 bases, and 7 bases had no gene match. Per the germline V gene, CDR1 is SGHTA and CDR2 is FQGNSA. The chain's CDR3 is CASSLQSGTGGTDTQYF. Here the CDR3 DNA reads TGTGCCAGCAGCTTACAATCCGGGACAGGGGGAACAGATACGCAGTATTTT. Looking up the rest from reference TRBV7-2 and TRBJ2-3 gives the full variable domain: GAGVSQSPSNKVTEKGKDVELRCDPISGHTALYWYRQSLGQGLEFLIYFQGNSAPDKSGLPSDRFSAERTGGSVSTLTIQRTQQEDSAVYLCASSLQSGTGGTDTQYFGPGTRLTVL.

This clonotype was recorded a few times. The chain employs TRBV7-8 and TRBJ2-3; a possible D gene is TRBD2 (5 bases). The CDR3 is 13 residues long. Looked up from germline, CDR1 is SGHVS and CDR2 is FQNEAQ. V lost 8 bases and J lost 1, with 10 bases in between. The DNA of the CDR3 is TGTGCCAGCGAGGGCCACGGCACAGATACGCAGTATTTT. Its protein product is CASEGHGTDTQYF.

This clonotype was observed a few times. The CDR3 DNA reads TGCGCCAGCAGGTCCAGCGGGGGGCCAAGCCAAGAGACCCAGTACTTC. It specifies CASRSSGGPSQETQYF. The genes are TRBV10-2 and TRBJ2-5, with 9 nucleotides matching TRBD2. This CDR3 region has 16 residues. J lost 1 base, V lost 6 bases, and 9 bases had no gene match. In germline, CDR1 is WSHSY, CDR2 SAAADI.

The J gene is TRBJ1-2, the V gene TRBV7-9; a weak D match, TRBD1 (6 bases). This CDR3 region has 16 residues. Between the trimmed V and J ends, which lost 2 bases and 2 bases, there was a span of 15 bases. Germline V gives CDR1 SEHNR, CDR2 FQNEAQ (reference sequence). DNA for the CDR3: TGTGCCAGCAGCTTATTATTCCTAGACAGGAACTATGGCTACACCTTC. Translated: CASSLLFLDRNYGYTF.

In its sample, this clonotype was seen many times. The gene calls are TRBV18 and TRBJ1-5, with D perhaps TRBD1 (6 bases). With 4 bases removed from V and 6 bases from J, the gap between germline ends came to 10 bases. The CDR3 has 13 residues. Germline V lookup: CDR1 KGHSH, CDR2 LQKENI. This chain's CDR3 is CASSLGGGQPQHF. The CDR3 DNA follows: TGTGCCAGCTCACTCGGGGGCGGTCAGCCCCAGCATTTT.

This clonotype was recorded at least ten times. V usage is TRBV29-1 and J usage is TRBJ2-3; D is perhaps TRBD2 (6 bases). V lost 5 bases to trimming and J lost 6 bases, with 12 bases between them. Germline V gives CDR1 SQVTM, CDR2 ANQGSEA. This CDR3 contains 12 residues. In nucleotides, the CDR3 is TGCAGCGTTACGGAGGGGTTGGATACGCAGTATTTT. This gives the protein CSVTEGLDTQYF.

The gene calls are TRBV7-2 and TRBJ2-7, with D uncertain. Germline values: CDR1 SGHTA, CDR2 FQGNSA. The CDR3 has 13 amino acids. V was shortened by 5 bases and J by 3 bases, with 11 bases between the two germline ends. This CDR3 reads CASSASVSYEQYF. The DNA for the CDR3 is TGTGCCAGCAGCGCTTCCGTTAGCTACGAGCAGTACTTC.

The V gene is TRBV12-3 or TRBV12-4, the J gene TRBJ1-5; D perhaps matches TRBD1 (5 bases). Trimming took 5 bases from V and 9 from J, leaving 14 bases between them. The CDR3 is 13 amino acids. CDR3 sequence: CASSLPGLWPQHF. In nucleotides, the CDR3 is TGTGCCAGCAGTCTCCCAGGGTTATGGCCCCAGCATTTT.

The table lists this clonotype with many counts. The J gene is TRBJ1-2, the V gene TRBV27; D gene uncertain. This CDR3 region has 14 residues. V lost 3 bases to trimming and J lost 4 bases, with 12 bases between them. Per the germline V gene, CDR1 is MNHEY and CDR2 is SMNVEV (reference sequence). CDR3 DNA: TGTGCCAGCAGTTTGGGCAGCCAAGGCTATGGCTACACCTTC. Translation gives CASSLGSQGYGYTF.

This clonotype came up a few times. The rearrangement links TRBV4-3 to TRBJ1-3; D is uncertain. V dropped 1 base and J dropped 0 bases, with 1 base sitting between them. The CDR3 length is 13 residues. The germline CDR1 and CDR2 sequences are LGHNA and YSLEER. The CDR3 nucleotides read TGCGCCAGCAGCCAAGCCTCTGGAAACACCATATATTTT. Protein product: CASSQASGNTIYF.

The chain recombines TRBV11-3 with TRBJ1-6; 7 nucleotides line up with TRBD1. The J segment lost 10 bases and the V segment lost 5 bases, leaving 5 bases of the junction unmatched. CDR1 and CDR2 from the germline V gene are SGHNT and YENEEA. The CDR3 consists of 13 residues. In DNA form, the CDR3 reads TGTGCCAGCAGCCTCGGGACAGACTCACCCCTCCACTTT. Translating gives CASSLGTDSPLHF.

This clonotype was recorded many times. The rearrangement joins TRBV29-1 to TRBJ2-7; D is perhaps TRBD1 (7 bases). This CDR3 spans 15 amino acids. The V and J ends lost 6 bases and 2 bases respectively, with 20 bases between them. Germline loops: CDR1 SQVTM, CDR2 ANQGSEA. As DNA, the CDR3 is TGCAGCGTAGGACCTTCGCGGGACAGCACCTACGAGCAGTACTTC. Translation: CSVGPSRDSTYEQYF.

The table lists this clonotype with many counts. This chain uses TRBV27 with TRBJ2-1, with D hard to call. The CDR3 extends over 15 amino acids. Between the trimmed V and J ends, which lost 6 bases and 0 bases, there was a span of 12 bases. Germline V lookup: CDR1 MNHEY, CDR2 SMNVEV (reference sequence). As DNA, the CDR3 is TGTGCCAGCAGCTTTAATCCGGGCTCCTACAATGAGCAGTTCTTC. Its protein product is CASSFNPGSYNEQFF.

This clonotype was seen at least ten times. The V call is TRBV3-1, the J call TRBJ2-3; 12 bases fit TRBD2. This CDR3 is built from 16 residues. Trimming took 0 bases from V and 3 from J; bases not matched to a gene: 1. The germline gives CDR1 LGHDT, CDR2 YNNKEL (reference sequence). The CDR3 spells CASSQDLAGGTDTQYF. CDR3 coding DNA: TGTGCCAGCAGCCAAGATCTAGCGGGGGGGACAGATACGCAGTATTTT.

This clonotype was observed many times. This rearrangement joins TRBV4-3 to TRBJ1-1, with D possibly TRBD1 on 6 matching bases. The CDR3 length is 15 residues. Trimming removed 4 bases from V and 6 bases from J, with 18 bases in between. Germline V gene sequence: CDR1 LGHNA, CDR2 YSLEER. The CDR3 protein is CASSPTGHMGAEAFF. The CDR3 DNA follows: TGCGCCAGCAGCCCAACGGGACATATGGGGGCTGAAGCTTTCTTT.

This clonotype has at least ten counts. The chain links TRBV2 to TRBJ1-1; TRBD1 matches at 8 bases. Trimming removed 3 bases from V and 0 bases from J; junction bases left unmatched: 15. CDR1 is SNHLY, CDR2 FYNNEI, per germline. CDR3 length: 19 residues. The CDR3 DNA follows: TGTGCCAGCAGTGAGAGGTTTGGCAGGGGGCGATCCATGAACACTGAAGCTTTCTTT. This translates into CASSERFGRGRSMNTEAFF.

V gene TRBV3-1 combines with J gene TRBJ2-2, with TRBD2 matching over 9 bases. The CDR3 runs 17 residues. Trimming at V came to 2 bases and at J to 5 bases, leaving 9 bases not matched to a gene. The germline gives CDR1 LGHDT, CDR2 YNNKEL (reference sequence). The CDR3 region has the DNA TGTGCCAGCAGCCAAAAGGGGAAGCGGGGGGTTACCGGGGAGCTGTTTTTT. This codes for CASSQKGKRGVTGELFF.

The genes are TRBV28 and TRBJ2-7; possibly TRBD1 for D (7 bases). The germline V gene encodes CDR1 MDHEN and CDR2 SYDVKM. Trimming took off 3 bases at V and 0 bases at J, with 12 bases between the two ends. CDR3 length equals 15 residues. CDR3 DNA sequence: TGTGCCAGCAGTTTGCCGGGGGACAGCTCCTACGAGCAGTACTTC. Residues: CASSLPGDSSYEQYF. Full variable domain (remainder filled in from reference TRBV28 and TRBJ2-7): DVKVTQSSRYLVKRTGEKVFLECVQDMDHENMFWYRQDPGLGLRLIYFSYDVKMKEKGDIPEGYSVSREKKERFSLILESASTNQTSMYLCASSLPGDSSYEQYFGPGTRLTVT.

A few counts support this clonotype. The rearrangement uses TRBV6-5 and TRBJ1-6; no clear D gene. Germline CDR1 MNHEY, CDR2 SVGAGI. Trimming left V 2 bases short and J 7 bases short, with 3 bases between. CDR3 length: 12 residues. CDR3 loop: CASSYRNSPLHF. The CDR3 coding sequence is TGTGCCAGCAGTTACCGGAATTCACCCCTCCACTTT.